One T cell receptor beta chain is described in this entry. Germline V gene lookup returns CDR1 SGHRS and CDR2 YFSETQ. Trimming cost V 4 bases and J 5 bases, with 12 bases left between them. The CDR3 runs to 13 residues. Unique molecular identifiers were incorporated into the prepared TCRbeta library. TCRdb used MiXCR to reprocess the PCR reads, holding one entry per CDR3 protein. The table has over 200,000 distinct CDR3 sequences, 8% to 10% seen once. This entry comes from a study of T-cell reconstitution after alpha-beta-depleted transplantation in children. V usage is TRBV5-1 and J usage is TRBJ1-1; D gene unclear. This TCR was sampled from a human donor who donated a stem cell graft to a child with acute lymphoblastic leukemia. The sequenced sample was PBMCs from the stem cell graft donor, obtained from the stem cell graft. CDR3: CASSEISGTEAFF. CDR3 DNA sequence: TGCGCCAGCAGCGAAATTTCGGGAACTGAAGCTTTCTTT.